The 11 T cell receptor beta chains presented below share a single source sample, sequenced in a study of T cells in tuberculosis. The method was immunoSEQ multiplex PCR; TCRdb's version includes in-frame clones alone and lacks a portion of them. This sample carries 29,000 or so clones, 90% to 95% of them seen once, and the ten largest clones take 6.5% to 7%. This sample's time point: new active TB diagnosis, blood taken before or within 7 days of starting treatment. The input for sequencing was PBMCs, taken at tuberculosis diagnosis. These receptors were obtained from an adult with tuberculosis.

This chain connects TRBV11-2 to TRBJ1-1, with D possibly TRBD1 on 6 matching bases. CDR3 length equals 16 residues. Per germline, CDR1 SGHAT and CDR2 FQNNGV. Trimming removed 8 bases at V and 4 bases at J, with 23 bases between. The CDR3 region has the DNA TGTGCCAGCCGACCGGCGACAGGCCCCTTGGGCACTGAAGCTTTCTTT. Protein sequence: CASRPATGPLGTEAFF.

This clone was observed a single time. V is TRBV5-1 and J is TRBJ1-1; 7 bases fit TRBD1. The CDR3 has 14 amino acids. Germline CDR1 SGHRS, CDR2 YFSETQ. V shed 4 bases, J shed 4 bases, and the junction held 7 bases outside the gene matches. As DNA, the CDR3 is TGCGCCAGCAGCCGAGGGACAGAGGCCACTGAAGCTTTCTTT. Protein sequence: CASSRGTEATEAFF.

This chain links TRBV4-3 with TRBJ2-3, with 12 nucleotides matching TRBD2. CDR1 and CDR2 (germline): LGHNA, YSLEER. This CDR3 contains 17 residues. The junction had 7 bases not matched to a gene; V was cut back by 3 bases and J by 3 bases. The CDR3 DNA follows: TGCGCCAGCAGCCAGTTTCTAGCGGGGGGGCAAACAGATACGCAGTATTTT. Its translation: CASSQFLAGGQTDTQYF.

The V gene is TRBV10-2, the J gene TRBJ2-2; D is perhaps TRBD2 (5 bases). The V gene's germline CDR1 is WSHSY and CDR2 SAAADI. The CDR3 is 12 residues long. V was pared by 8 bases and J by 2 bases, with 6 bases between. The CDR3: CASRGNTGELFF. CDR3 DNA sequence: TGCGCCAGCCGGGGTAACACCGGGGAGCTGTTTTTT.

The chain carries TRBV7-2 and TRBJ1-2; D is unresolved. Germline V CDR1 and CDR2: SGHTA, FQGNSA. Trimming stripped 8 bases from V and 6 bases from J, with 16 bases between. This CDR3 contains 13 residues. This CDR3 reads CASSPGLVDGYTF. CDR3 bases: TGTGCCAGCTCCCCCGGACTGGTTGATGGCTACACCTTC.

The V gene is TRBV5-1, the J gene TRBJ2-3; TRBD2 matches 8 bases. V shed 0 bases, J shed 1 base, and the junction held 10 bases outside the gene matches. Germline-derived CDR1 and CDR2 are SGHRS and YFSETQ. The CDR3 is made up of 18 amino acids. The CDR3 bases are TGCGCCAGCAGCTTGGTAACTAGCGGAGTCAAGGGCACAGATACGCAGTATTTT. As protein: CASSLVTSGVKGTDTQYF. The whole variable domain, filled in from reference TRBV5-1 and TRBJ2-3, reads KAGVTQTPRYLIKTRGQQVTLSCSPISGHRSVSWYQQTPGQGLQFLFEYFSETQRNKGNFPGRFSGRQFSNSRSEMNVSTLELGDSALYLCASSLVTSGVKGTDTQYFGPGTRLTVL.

This clone has a single count. The chain carries TRBV7-2 and TRBJ2-3; TRBD2 matches 12 bases. Trimming cost V 4 bases and J 0 bases; bases outside gene matches: 2. The CDR3 contains 16 residues. The germline CDR1 and CDR2 sequences are SGHTA and FQGNSA. In DNA form, the CDR3 reads TGTGCCAGCAGCTCCCTAGCGGGGGGGAGCACAGATACGCAGTATTTT. It encodes CASSSLAGGSTDTQYF.

The chain carries TRBV6-1 and TRBJ2-1; 10 bases line up with TRBD1. Germline V CDR1 and CDR2: MNHNS, SASEGT. J gave up 7 bases and V 7 bases, and 7 bases lay outside the gene matches. This CDR3 is built from 14 residues. CDR3 in amino acids: CASTRDRGWNEQFF. Here the CDR3 DNA reads TGTGCCAGCACCAGGGACAGGGGTTGGAATGAGCAGTTCTTC.

This rearrangement joins TRBV4-3 to TRBJ1-4; the D is unclear. The CDR3 is 16 amino acids. V was cut by 4 bases and J by 1 base, with 13 bases left in between. The germline gives CDR1 LGHNA, CDR2 YSLEER. CDR3 residues: CASSRRSGITNEKLFF. As DNA, the CDR3 is TGCGCCAGCAGCCGGCGCTCCGGGATAACTAATGAAAAACTGTTTTTT.

This clone was picked up one time. V is TRBV19 and J is TRBJ1-2; TRBD1 matches 10 bases. Germline V gene sequence: CDR1 LNHDA, CDR2 SQIVND (reference sequence). The CDR3 contains 15 residues. The V gene end was trimmed by 0 bases and the J gene end by 8 bases; junction bases not matched to a gene: 6. This chain's CDR3 is CASSIERTGGRGYTF. In DNA, the CDR3 is TGTGCCAGTAGTATAGAGCGGACAGGGGGACGCGGCTACACCTTC.

A few counts support this clone. The chain is built from TRBV6-1 and TRBJ2-7; D unresolved. Germline loops: CDR1 MNHNS, CDR2 SASEGT. The CDR3 runs 14 residues. The V end lost 8 bases, the J end lost 0 bases, and 14 bases lay between the germline ends. The CDR3 here is CASEPGDYSYEQYF. The CDR3 region has the DNA TGTGCCAGCGAACCAGGCGATTACTCCTACGAGCAGTACTTC.